The present T cell receptor (beta chain) was sequenced within a study of cytomegalovirus exposure and HLA in healthy donors. Regarding the study as a whole: Researchers counted around 150 TCR beta chains as cytomegalovirus-associated. Data from an earlier analysis indicated that most TCR beta V segments were productive either about 87% or about 30% of the time. Most TCRs appeared rarely, but some public TCRs recurred in many donors.

This clone is a singleton in its sample. What it binds is not known. Amplification used 60 Vbeta primers and 13 Jbeta primers. In the authors' methods: Later, some 75 million unique TCR beta chains were counted in an analysis, and some 9.9 million of them were shared. Assay: immunoSEQ multiplex PCR; the TCRdb copy retains only in-frame clones and omits some. The DNA gave D and trimming, while V, J and clone size come from that table. The sample consists of tens of thousands of clones, 55% to 80% of them appearing once. Trimming removed 3 bases at V and 4 bases at J, with 9 bases between. Germline CDR1 is SGHDN and CDR2 is FVKESK. This CDR3 is built from 13 residues.

Input material: PBMCs. V and J are TRBV14 and TRBJ1-2; tentative D call: TRBD1 (6 bases). This clonotype was obtained from a man in his forties in good health and CMV-seropositive. The CDR3 sequence: CASSQLQGYGYTF. CDR3 coding DNA: TGTGCCAGCAGCCAGTTACAGGGCTATGGCTACACCTTC. Together with reference TRBV14 and TRBJ1-2, the CDR3 gives the full variable domain: EAGVTQFPSHSVIEKGQTVTLRCDPISGHDNLYWYRRVMGKEIKFLLHFVKESKQDESGMPNNRFLAERTGGTYSTLKVQPAELEDSGVYFCASSQLQGYGYTFGSGTRLTVV.